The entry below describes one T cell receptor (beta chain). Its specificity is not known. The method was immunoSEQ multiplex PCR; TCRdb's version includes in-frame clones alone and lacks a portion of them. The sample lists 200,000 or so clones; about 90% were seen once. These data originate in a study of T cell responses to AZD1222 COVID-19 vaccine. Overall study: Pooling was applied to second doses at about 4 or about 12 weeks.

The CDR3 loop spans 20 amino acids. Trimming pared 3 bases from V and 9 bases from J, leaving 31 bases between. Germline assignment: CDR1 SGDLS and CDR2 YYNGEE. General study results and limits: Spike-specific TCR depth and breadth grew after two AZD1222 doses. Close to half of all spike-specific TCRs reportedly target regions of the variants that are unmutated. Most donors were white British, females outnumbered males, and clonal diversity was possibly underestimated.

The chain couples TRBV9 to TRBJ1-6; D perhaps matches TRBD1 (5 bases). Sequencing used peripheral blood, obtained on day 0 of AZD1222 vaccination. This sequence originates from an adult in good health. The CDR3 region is CASSGELGVRAREEGSPLHF. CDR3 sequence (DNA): TGTGCCAGCAGCGGAGAATTGGGAGTCAGGGCTCGTGAAGAAGGTTCACCCCTCCACTTT.